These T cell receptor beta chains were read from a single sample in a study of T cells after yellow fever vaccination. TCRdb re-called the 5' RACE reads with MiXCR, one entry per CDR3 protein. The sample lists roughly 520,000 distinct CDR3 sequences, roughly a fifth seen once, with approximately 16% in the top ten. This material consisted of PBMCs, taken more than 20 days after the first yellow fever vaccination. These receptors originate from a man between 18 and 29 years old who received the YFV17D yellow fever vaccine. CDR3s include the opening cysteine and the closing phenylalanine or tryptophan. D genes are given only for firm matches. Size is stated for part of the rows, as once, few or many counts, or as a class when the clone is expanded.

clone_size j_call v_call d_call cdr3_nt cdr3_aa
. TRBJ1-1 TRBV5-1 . TGCGCCAGCAGCTTCGACGGATTCATTGAAGCTTTCTTT CASSFDGFIEAFF
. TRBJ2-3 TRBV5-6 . TGTGCCAGCAGCTTGACGACATCCTCCTCCGATACGCAGTATTTT CASSLTTSSSDTQYF
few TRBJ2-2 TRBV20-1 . TGCAGTGCTAGAGATCTCGGAGATCGCAGGTCTTACACCGGGGAGCTGTTTTTT CSARDLGDRRSYTGELFF
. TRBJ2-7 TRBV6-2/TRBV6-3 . TGTGCCAGCACCCACAGCCCCTACGAGCAGTACTTC CASTHSPYEQYF
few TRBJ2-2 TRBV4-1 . TGCGCCAGCAGCCACGGACAGAACACCGGGGAGCTGTTTTTT CASSHGQNTGELFF
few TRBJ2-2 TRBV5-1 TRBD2 TGCGCCAGCAGCTTGGACCGCGGGGGAATGGCCGGGGAGCTGTTTTTT CASSLDRGGMAGELFF
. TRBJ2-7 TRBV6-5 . TGTGCCAGCAGTTACGGAGGGTTGGGGTCCTACGAGCAGTACTTC CASSYGGLGSYEQYF
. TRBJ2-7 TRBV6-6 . TGTGCCAGCAGTTACACGGCTCAAATCGACGCAGACTTC CASSYTAQIDADF
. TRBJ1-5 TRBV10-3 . TGTGCCATCAGTGAGCCGGATCAGCCCCAGCATTTT CAISEPDQPQHF
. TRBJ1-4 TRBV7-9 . TGTGCCAGCACAGGGGCTCCAGATCCAACTAATGAAAAACTGTTTTTT CASTGAPDPTNEKLFF
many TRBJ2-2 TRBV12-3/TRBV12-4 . TGTGCCAGCAGTTTAAGGCAGGTCAACACCGGGGAGCTGTTTTTT CASSLRQVNTGELFF
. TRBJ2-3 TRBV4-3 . TGCGCCAGCAGTCCGGGCCCTTCTAGCACAGATACGCAGTATTTT CASSPGPSSTDTQYF
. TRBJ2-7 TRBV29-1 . TGCAGCGTAAACGGACGGAGCTCCTACGAGCAGTACTTC CSVNGRSSYEQYF
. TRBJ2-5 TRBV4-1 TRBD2 TGCGCCAGCAGAAACGGGACTAGCGAGACCCAGTACTTC CASRNGTSETQYF
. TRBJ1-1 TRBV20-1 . TGCAGTGCTGCTGATCTAGCTGAAGCTTTCTTT CSAADLAEAFF
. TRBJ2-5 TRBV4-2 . TGTGCCAGCAGCCCGGTTGGCAGGGCCCAAGAGACCCAGTACTTC CASSPVGRAQETQYF
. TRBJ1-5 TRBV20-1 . TGCAGTGCTAGAGATCGTCGGGGGGATGTTCAGCCCCAGCATTTT CSARDRRGDVQPQHF
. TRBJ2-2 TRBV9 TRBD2 TGTGCCAGCAGCGTAGACGGGGGGGCGGACACCGGGGAGCTGTTTTTT CASSVDGGADTGELFF
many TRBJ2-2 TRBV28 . TGTGCCAGCAGTTTAATAATGGCCGGGGAGCTGTTTTTT CASSLIMAGELFF
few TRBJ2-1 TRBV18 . TGTGCCAGCTCACCGATGCGCTCCTACAATGAGCAGTTCTTC CASSPMRSYNEQFF